The source of this T cell receptor beta chain is a study of blood T cell repertoires in COVID-19. Study context: PBMCs, B-cell-depleted T cells, or T cells provided the cDNA or gDNA that made up the material.

Only in-frame clones appear in the TCRdb table, and some are missing; sequencing was by immunoSEQ multiplex PCR. The table shows 320,000 or so clones, with about 85% occurring only once. CDR3 length equals 13 residues. V shed 3 bases and J shed 8 bases, with 13 bases lying between them. CDR1 is SGHTA, CDR2 FQGTGA, per germline. Participants had their cohort set by participant-reported clinical history. The specimen sequenced was PBMCs or T cells enriched from blood (not recorded which). This TCR derives from a woman in her twenties or thirties who had been exposed to COVID-19. This chain uses TRBV7-3 with TRBJ1-2, with a tentative D call TRBD1 (5 bases). CDR3 sequence (DNA): TGTGCCAGCAGCTTCCAGGGAACGAGGGGCTACACCTTC. Protein sequence: CASSFQGTRGYTF.